The entry below describes one T cell receptor (beta chain). The run depth of the assay was deep. The table came from immunoSEQ multiplex PCR; TCRdb's copy has only in-frame clones and leaves some out. The top ten hold around 12% of the sample, which has about 560,000 clones, around three quarters seen once. Trimming cost V 0 bases and J 4 bases, with 9 bases left between them. Germline V gene data show CDR1 as SQVTM and CDR2 as ANQGSEA. This CDR3 contains 14 residues. This record belongs to a study of shared clonotypes between healthy human individuals. This TCR came from a woman aged 40 to 50 in good health. Some clones in this sample may be carry-over from other donors' samples. V is TRBV29-1 and J is TRBJ1-4; D is possibly TRBD1 (6 bases). The sequenced sample consisted of PBMCs. Here the CDR3 reads CSVEDPGDNEKLFF. Written as DNA, the CDR3 is TGCAGCGTTGAAGATCCAGGGGATAATGAAAAACTGTTTTTT.